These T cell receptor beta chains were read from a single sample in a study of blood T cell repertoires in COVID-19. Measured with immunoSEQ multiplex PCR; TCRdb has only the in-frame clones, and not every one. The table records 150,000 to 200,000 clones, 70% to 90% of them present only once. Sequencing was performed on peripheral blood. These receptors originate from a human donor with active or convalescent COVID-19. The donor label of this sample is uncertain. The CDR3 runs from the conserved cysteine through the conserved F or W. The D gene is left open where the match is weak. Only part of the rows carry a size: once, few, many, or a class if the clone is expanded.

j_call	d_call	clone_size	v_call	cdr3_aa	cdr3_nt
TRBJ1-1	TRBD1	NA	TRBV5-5	CASSFRQGLKAFF	TGTGCCAGCAGCTTTCGACAGGGGCTCAAAGCTTTCTTT
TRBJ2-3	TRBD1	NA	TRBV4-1	CASSQGQGAGSTDTQYF	TGCGCCAGCAGCCAGGGCCAGGGGGCTGGGAGCACAGATACGCAGTATTTT
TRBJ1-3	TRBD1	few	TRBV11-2	CASSRRQGAGNTIYF	TGTGCCAGCAGCCGAAGACAGGGGGCTGGAAACACCATATATTTT
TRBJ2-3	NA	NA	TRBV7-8	CASSLGRLSTDTQYF	TGTGCCAGCAGCTTAGGGCGACTTAGCACAGATACGCAGTATTTT
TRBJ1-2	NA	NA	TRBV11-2	CASSLDNRPDGYTF	TGTGCCAGCAGCTTAGATAACAGGCCCGACGGCTACACCTTC
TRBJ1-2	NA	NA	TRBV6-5	CASSYSTGYGYTF	TGTGCCAGCAGTTACTCGACAGGTTACGGCTACACCTTC
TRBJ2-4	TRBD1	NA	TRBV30	CAWSRDRNIQYF	TGTGCCTGGAGTCGGGACAGAAACATTCAGTACTTC
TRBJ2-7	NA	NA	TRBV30	CAWSVLGPGEQYF	TGTGCCTGGAGTGTATTGGGGCCAGGCGAGCAGTACTTC
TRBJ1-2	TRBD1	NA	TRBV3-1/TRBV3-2	CASSQGSRTGGGYTF	TGTGCCAGCAGCCAAGGCTCCCGGACAGGCGGTGGCTACACCTTC
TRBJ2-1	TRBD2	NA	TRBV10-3	CAISKPGLAYNEQFF	TGTGCCATCAGTAAACCGGGACTAGCGTACAATGAGCAGTTCTTC
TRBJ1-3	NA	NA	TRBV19	CASSRRQEASGNTIYF	TGTGCCAGTAGTAGGAGACAGGAGGCCTCTGGAAACACCATATATTTT
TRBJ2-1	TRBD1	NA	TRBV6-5	CASSRTGPYNEQFF	TGTGCCAGCTCCCGGACAGGCCCCTACAATGAGCAGTTCTTC
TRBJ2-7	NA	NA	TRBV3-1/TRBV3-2	CASSQGPGIYEQYF	TGTGCCAGCAGCCAAGGGCCGGGTATCTACGAGCAGTACTTC
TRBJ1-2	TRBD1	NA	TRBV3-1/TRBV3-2	CASSELRTGASYGYTF	TGTGCCAGCAGCGAACTCCGGACAGGGGCCTCCTATGGCTACACCTTC
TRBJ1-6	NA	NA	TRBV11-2	CASSFFLTGPNSPLHF	TGTGCCAGCAGCTTTTTCCTTACAGGGCCCAATTCACCCCTCCACTTT
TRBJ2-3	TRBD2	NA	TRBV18	CASSLDWTSGRADTQYF	TGTGCCAGCTCACTAGACTGGACTAGCGGGAGGGCCGATACGCAGTATTTT
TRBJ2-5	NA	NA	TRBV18	CASSPRPPPETQYF	TGTGCCAGCTCACCGAGGCCCCCTCCAGAGACCCAGTACTTC
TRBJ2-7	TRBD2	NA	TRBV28	CASTSGQFYEQYF	TGTGCCAGCACTAGCGGACAATTTTACGAGCAGTACTTC
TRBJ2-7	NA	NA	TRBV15	CATSRDRLGLASYEQYF	TGTGCCACCAGCAGAGATCGATTAGGGCTAGCCTCCTACGAGCAGTACTTC
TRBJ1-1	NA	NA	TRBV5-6	CASSEVGRAYTEAFF	TGTGCCAGCAGCGAGGTGGGCAGGGCTTACACTGAAGCTTTCTTT
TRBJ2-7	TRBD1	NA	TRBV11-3	CASSLRQGGVGSGNEQYF	TGTGCCAGCAGCCTGAGACAGGGTGGAGTCGGGTCGGGTAACGAGCAGTACTTC
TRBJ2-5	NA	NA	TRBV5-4	CASSIYQETQYF	TGTGCCAGCAGCATATACCAAGAGACCCAGTACTTC
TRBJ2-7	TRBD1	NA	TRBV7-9	CASSLPGQGWQQYF	TGTGCCAGCAGCTTACCGGGACAGGGGTGGCAGCAGTACTTC
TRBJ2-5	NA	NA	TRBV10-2	CANPLRETQYF	TGCGCCAACCCCCTCAGGGAGACCCAGTACTTC
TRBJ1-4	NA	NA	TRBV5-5	CASSRGGDSGEKLFF	TGTGCCAGCAGCCGCGGCGGAGACAGCGGGGAAAAACTGTTTTTT
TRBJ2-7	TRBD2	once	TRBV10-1	CASQLAGGSYEQYF	TGCGCCAGCCAACTAGCGGGAGGCTCCTACGAGCAGTACTTC
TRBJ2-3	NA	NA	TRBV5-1	CASSLLSGTDTQYF	TGCGCCAGCAGCTTGCTTAGCGGCACAGATACGCAGTATTTT
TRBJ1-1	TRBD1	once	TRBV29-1	CSVRQGWDTEAFF	TGCAGCGTGAGACAGGGGTGGGACACTGAAGCTTTCTTT
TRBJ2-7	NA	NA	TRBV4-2	CASSQDRAGALYEQYF	TGTGCCAGCAGCCAAGATCGGGCGGGGGCCCTATACGAGCAGTACTTC
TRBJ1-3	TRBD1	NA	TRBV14	CASSPQGAPTGNTIYF	TGTGCCAGCAGCCCGCAGGGGGCGCCAACGGGAAACACCATATATTTT
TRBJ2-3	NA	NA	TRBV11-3	CASSLEPGVRERSTQYF	TGTGCCAGCAGCTTAGAACCAGGGGTGCGGGAGCGAAGTACGCAGTATTTT
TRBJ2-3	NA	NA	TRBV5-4	CASSRRMGPDRTDTQYF	TGTGCCAGCAGCCGCAGGATGGGGCCCGATCGCACAGATACGCAGTATTTT
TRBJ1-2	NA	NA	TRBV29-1	CSVDSQASGYTF	TGCAGCGTTGATTCGCAGGCCTCTGGCTACACCTTC
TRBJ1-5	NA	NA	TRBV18	CASSAGAQPQHF	TGTGCCAGCTCAGCAGGGGCCCAGCCCCAGCATTTT
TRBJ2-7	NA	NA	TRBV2	CASSAQGDQYEQYF	TGTGCCAGCAGTGCCCAAGGGGATCAATACGAGCAGTACTTC
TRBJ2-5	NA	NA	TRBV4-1	CASSSGTLYQETQYF	TGCGCCAGCAGCTCCGGGACACTGTACCAAGAGACCCAGTACTTC